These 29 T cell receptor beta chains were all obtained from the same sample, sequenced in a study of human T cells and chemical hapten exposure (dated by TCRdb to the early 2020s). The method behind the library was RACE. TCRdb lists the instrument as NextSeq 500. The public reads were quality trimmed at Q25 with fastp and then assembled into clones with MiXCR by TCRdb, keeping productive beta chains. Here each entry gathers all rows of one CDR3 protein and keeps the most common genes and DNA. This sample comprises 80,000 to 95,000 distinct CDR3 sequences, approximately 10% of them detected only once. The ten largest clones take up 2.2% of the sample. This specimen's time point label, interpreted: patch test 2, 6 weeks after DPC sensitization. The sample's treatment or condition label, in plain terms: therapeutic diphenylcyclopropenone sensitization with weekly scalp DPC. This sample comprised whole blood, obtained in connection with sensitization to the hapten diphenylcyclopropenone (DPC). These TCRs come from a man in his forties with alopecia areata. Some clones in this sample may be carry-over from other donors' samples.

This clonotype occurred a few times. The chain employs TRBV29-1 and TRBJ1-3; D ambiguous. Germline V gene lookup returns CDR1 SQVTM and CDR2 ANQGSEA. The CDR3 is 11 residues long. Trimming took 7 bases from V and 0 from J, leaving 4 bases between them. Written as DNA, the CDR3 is TGCAGCGGGTTCTCTGGAAACACCATATATTTT. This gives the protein CSGFSGNTIYF.

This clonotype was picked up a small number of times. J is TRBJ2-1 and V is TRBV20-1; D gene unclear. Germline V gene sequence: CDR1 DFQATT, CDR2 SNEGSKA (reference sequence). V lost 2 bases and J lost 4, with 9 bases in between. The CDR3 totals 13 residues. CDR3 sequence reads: CSARSPIYNEQFF. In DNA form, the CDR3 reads TGCAGTGCTAGATCCCCCATTTACAATGAGCAGTTCTTC.

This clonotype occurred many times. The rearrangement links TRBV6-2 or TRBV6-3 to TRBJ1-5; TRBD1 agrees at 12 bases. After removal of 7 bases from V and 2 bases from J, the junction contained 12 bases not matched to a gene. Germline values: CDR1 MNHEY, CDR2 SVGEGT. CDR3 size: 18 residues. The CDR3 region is CASNSRDRGREGNQPQHF. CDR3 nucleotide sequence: TGTGCCAGCAATAGCCGGGACAGGGGGCGCGAGGGCAATCAGCCCCAGCATTTT.

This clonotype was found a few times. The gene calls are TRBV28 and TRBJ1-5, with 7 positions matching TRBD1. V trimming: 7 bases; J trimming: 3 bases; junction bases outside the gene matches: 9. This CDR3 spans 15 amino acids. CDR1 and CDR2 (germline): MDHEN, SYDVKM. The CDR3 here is CASTRRDRFNQPQHF. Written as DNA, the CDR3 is TGTGCCAGCACTCGAAGGGACAGATTCAATCAGCCCCAGCATTTT.

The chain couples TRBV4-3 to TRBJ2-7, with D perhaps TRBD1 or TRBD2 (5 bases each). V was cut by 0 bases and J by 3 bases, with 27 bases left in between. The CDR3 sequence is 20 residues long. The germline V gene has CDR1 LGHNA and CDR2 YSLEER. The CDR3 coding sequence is TGCGCCAGCAGCCAAGATCTCGGTTGTTTTGGGGGTCCCCCCTACTACGAGCAGTACGTC. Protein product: CASSQDLGCFGGPPYYEQYV.

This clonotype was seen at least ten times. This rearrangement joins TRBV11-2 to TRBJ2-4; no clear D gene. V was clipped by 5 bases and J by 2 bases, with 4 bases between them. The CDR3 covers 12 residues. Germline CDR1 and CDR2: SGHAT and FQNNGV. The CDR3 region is CASSPSKNIQYF. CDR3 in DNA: TGTGCCAGCAGCCCTTCCAAAAACATTCAGTACTTC.

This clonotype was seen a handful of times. The CDR3 sequence is CASSLWGREETQYF. CDR3 in DNA: TGTGCCAGCAGTTTATGGGGGAGGGAAGAGACCCAGTACTTC. V and J are TRBV27 and TRBJ2-5; 7 nucleotides match TRBD2. J gave up 3 bases and V 1 base, and 2 bases lay outside the gene matches. The length of the CDR3 is 14 residues. The V gene's germline CDR1 is MNHEY and CDR2 SMNVEV (reference sequence).

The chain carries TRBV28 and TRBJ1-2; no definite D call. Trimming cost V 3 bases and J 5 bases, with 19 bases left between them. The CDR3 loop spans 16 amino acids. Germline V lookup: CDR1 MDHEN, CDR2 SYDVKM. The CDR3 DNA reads TGTGCCAGCAGTTTCTCTGTGGGCAGTACCGCGTATGGCTACACCTTC. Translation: CASSFSVGSTAYGYTF.

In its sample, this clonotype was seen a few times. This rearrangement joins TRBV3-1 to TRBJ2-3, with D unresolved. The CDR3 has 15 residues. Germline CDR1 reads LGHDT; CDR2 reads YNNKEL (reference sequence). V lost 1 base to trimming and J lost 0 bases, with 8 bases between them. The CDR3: CASSQVRQSTDTQYF. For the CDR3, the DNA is TGTGCCAGCAGCCAAGTCAGGCAGAGCACAGATACGCAGTATTTT.

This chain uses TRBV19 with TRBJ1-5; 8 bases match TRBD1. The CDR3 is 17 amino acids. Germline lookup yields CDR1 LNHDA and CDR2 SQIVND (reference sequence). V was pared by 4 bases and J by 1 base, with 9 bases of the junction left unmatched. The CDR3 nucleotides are TGTGCCAGTAGTACTAGGACAGGGATCGGGAGCAATCAGCCCCAGCATTTT. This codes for CASSTRTGIGSNQPQHF.

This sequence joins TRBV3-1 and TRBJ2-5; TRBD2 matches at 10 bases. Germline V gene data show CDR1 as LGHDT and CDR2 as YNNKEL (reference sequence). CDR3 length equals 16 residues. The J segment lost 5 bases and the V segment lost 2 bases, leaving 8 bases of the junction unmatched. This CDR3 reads CASSQMASGSWETQYF. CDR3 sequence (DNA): TGTGCCAGCAGCCAAATGGCTAGCGGGAGTTGGGAGACCCAGTACTTC.

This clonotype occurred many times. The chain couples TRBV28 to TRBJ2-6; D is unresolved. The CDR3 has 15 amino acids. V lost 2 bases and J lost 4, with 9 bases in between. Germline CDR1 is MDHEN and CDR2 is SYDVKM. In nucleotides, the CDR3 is TGTGCCAGCAGTTTACCGTTGGGAGGGGCCAACGTCCTGACTTTC. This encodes CASSLPLGGANVLTF.

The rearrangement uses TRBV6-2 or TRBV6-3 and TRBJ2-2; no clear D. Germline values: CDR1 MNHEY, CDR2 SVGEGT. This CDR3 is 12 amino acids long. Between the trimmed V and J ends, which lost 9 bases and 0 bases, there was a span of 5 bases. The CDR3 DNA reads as TGTGCCAGTCTTTCGAACACCGGGGAGCTGTTTTTT. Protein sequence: CASLSNTGELFF.

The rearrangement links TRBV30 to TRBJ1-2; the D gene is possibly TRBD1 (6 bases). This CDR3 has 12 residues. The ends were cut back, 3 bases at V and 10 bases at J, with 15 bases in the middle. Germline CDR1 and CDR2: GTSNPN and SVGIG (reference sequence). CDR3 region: CAWSLGGRSYTF. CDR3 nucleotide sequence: TGTGCCTGGAGCCTGGGGGGGCGATCCTACACCTTC.

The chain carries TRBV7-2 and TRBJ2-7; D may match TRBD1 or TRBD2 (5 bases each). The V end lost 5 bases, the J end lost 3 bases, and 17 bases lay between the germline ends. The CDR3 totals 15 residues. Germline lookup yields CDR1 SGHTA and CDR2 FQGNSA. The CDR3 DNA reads TGTGCCAGCAGCGCAGGGACCGACGCCTACTACGAGCAGTACTTC. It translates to CASSAGTDAYYEQYF.

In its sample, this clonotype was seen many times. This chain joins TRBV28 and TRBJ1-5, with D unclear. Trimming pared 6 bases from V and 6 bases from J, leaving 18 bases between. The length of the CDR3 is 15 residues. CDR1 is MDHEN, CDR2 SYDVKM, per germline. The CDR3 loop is CASSPGYGLGQPQHF. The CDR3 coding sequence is TGTGCCAGCAGCCCTGGGTACGGCCTCGGTCAGCCCCAGCATTTT.

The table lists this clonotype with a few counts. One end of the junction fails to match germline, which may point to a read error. Written as DNA, the CDR3 is TGTGCCAGTAGTATTCCCCCGGGGACCAGCACGGATACGCAGTATTTT. Protein sequence: CASSIPPGTSTDTQYF. V is TRBV19 and J is TRBJ2-3; D may match TRBD1 or TRBD2 (5 bases each). Germline CDR1 LNHDA, CDR2 SQIVND (reference sequence). The CDR3 has 16 amino acids. The full variable domain, its missing parts supplied by reference TRBV19 and TRBJ2-3, is DGGITQSPKYLFRKEGQNVTLSCEQNLNHDAMYWYRQDPGQGLRLIYYSQIVNDFQKGDIAEGYSVSREKKESFPLTVTSAQKNPTAFYLCASSIPPGTSTDTQYFGPGTRLTVL.

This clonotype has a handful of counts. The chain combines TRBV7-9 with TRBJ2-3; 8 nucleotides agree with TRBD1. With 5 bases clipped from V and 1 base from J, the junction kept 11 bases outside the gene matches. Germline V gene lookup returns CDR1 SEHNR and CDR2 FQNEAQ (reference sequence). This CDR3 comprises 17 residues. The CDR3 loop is CASSPGGQGFGTDTQYF. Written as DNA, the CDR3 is TGTGCCAGCAGCCCAGGCGGACAGGGATTTGGCACAGATACGCAGTATTTT.

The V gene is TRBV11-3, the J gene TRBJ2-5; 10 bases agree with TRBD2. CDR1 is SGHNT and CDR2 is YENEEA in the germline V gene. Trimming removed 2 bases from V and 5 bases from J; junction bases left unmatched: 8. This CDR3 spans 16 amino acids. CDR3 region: CASSLYPSGSSETQYF. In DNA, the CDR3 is TGTGCCAGCAGCTTATACCCTAGCGGGAGTTCGGAGACCCAGTACTTC.

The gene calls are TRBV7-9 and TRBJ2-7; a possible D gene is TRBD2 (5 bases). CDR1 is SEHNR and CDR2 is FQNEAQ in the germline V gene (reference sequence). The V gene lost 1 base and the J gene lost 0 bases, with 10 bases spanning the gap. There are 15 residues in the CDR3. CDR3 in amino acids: CASSLVVGSSYEQYF. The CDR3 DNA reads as TGTGCCAGCAGCTTAGTGGTAGGGAGCTCCTACGAGCAGTACTTC.

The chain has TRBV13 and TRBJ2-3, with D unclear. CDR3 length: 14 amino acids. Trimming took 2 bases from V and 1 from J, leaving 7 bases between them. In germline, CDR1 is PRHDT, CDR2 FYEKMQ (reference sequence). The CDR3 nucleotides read TGTGCCAGCAGCTTACCCCTTGGCACAGATACGCAGTATTTT. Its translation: CASSLPLGTDTQYF.

The CDR3 DNA is TGTGCCTGGAGATCGAATTCGAACACCGGGGAGCTGTTTTTT. This encodes CAWRSNSNTGELFF. The J gene is TRBJ2-2, the V gene TRBV30; D not certain. Germline V gene data show CDR1 as GTSNPN and CDR2 as SVGIG (reference sequence). The CDR3 has 14 residues. V lost 3 bases and J lost 0, with 8 bases in between. The entire variable domain, with the rest obtained from reference TRBV30 and TRBJ2-2, is as follows: SQTIHQWPATLVQPVGSPLSLECTVEGTSNPNLYWYRQAAGRGLQLLFYSVGIGQISSEVPQNLSASRPQDRQFILSSKKLLLSDSGFYLCAWRSNSNTGELFFGEGSRLTVL.

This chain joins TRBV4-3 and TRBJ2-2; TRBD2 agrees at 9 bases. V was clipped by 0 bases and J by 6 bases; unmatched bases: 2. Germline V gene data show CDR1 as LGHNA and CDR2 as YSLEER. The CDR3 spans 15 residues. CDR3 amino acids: CASSQEGGRAGELFF. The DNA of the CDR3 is TGCGCCAGCAGCCAAGAGGGCGGGAGGGCCGGGGAGCTGTTTTTT.

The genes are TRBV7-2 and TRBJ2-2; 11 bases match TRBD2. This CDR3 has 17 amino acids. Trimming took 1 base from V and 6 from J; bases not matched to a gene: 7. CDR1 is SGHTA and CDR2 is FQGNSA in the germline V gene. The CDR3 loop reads CASSLGLAGGQAGELFF. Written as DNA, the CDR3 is TGTGCCAGCAGCTTAGGTCTAGCGGGAGGACAGGCCGGGGAGCTGTTTTTT.

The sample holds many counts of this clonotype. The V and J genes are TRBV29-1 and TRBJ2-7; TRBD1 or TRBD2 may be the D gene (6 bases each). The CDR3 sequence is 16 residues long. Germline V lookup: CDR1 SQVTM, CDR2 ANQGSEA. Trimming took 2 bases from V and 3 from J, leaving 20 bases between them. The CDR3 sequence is CSVEWRGGQGLYEQYV. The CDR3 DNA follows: TGCAGCGTTGAATGGCGAGGGGGGCAGGGCCTCTACGAGCAGTACGTC.

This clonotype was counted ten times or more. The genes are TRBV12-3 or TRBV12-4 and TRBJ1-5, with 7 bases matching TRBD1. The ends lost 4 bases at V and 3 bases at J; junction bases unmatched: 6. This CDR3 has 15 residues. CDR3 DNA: TGTGCCAGCAGTTCGACAGGGACGGCCAATCAGCCCCAGCATTTT. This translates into CASSSTGTANQPQHF.

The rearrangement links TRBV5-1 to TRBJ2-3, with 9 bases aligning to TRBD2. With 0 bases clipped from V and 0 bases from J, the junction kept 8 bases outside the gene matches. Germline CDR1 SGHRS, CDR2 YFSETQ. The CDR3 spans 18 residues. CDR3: CASSLALSGLASTDTQYF. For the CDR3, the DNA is TGCGCCAGCAGCTTGGCCCTCTCAGGACTAGCGAGCACAGATACGCAGTATTTT.

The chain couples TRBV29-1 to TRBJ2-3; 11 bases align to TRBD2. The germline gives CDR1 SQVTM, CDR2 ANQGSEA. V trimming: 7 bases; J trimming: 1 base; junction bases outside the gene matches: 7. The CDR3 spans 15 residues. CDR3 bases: TGCAGCGCGAGGGGACTAGCGGAGGGCACAGATACGCAGTATTTT. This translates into CSARGLAEGTDTQYF.

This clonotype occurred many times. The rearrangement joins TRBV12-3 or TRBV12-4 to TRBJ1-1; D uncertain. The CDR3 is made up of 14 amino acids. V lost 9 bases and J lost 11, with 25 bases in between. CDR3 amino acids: CASHMTGRNSRAFF. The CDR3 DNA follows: TGTGCCAGTCATATGACCGGGAGGAATTCCCGGGCTTTCTTT.